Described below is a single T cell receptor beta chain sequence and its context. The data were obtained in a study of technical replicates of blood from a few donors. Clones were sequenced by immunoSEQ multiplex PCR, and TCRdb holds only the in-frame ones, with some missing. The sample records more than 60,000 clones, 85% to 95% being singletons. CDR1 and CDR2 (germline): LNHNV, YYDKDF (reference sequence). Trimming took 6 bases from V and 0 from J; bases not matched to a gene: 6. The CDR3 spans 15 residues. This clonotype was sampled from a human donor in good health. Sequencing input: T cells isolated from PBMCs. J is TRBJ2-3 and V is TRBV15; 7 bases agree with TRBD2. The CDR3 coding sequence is TGTGCCACCAGGCTCGGTAGCGGGAGCACAGATACGCAGTATTTT. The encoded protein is CATRLGSGSTDTQYF.